The next 5 T cell receptor beta chains were all read from a single sample in a study of blood T cell repertoires in COVID-19. Here immunoSEQ multiplex PCR was the method, and the copy in TCRdb shows in-frame clones only, minus some. The sample carries more than 85,000 clones, 70% to 90% recorded once. Sample: peripheral blood. The receptors were sampled from a human donor in a cohort sampled during active COVID-19.

V is TRBV6-5 and J is TRBJ2-1; D possibly corresponds to TRBD2 (7 bases). CDR1 is MNHEY and CDR2 is SVGAGI in the germline V gene. There are 15 residues in the CDR3. Trimming removed 2 bases at V and 4 bases at J, with 12 bases between. The DNA of the CDR3 is TGTGCCAGCAGTTACGGGGGGGCCTATTACAATGAGCAGTTCTTC. This gives the protein CASSYGGAYYNEQFF.

The gene calls are TRBV19 and TRBJ1-5, with no clear D. In germline, CDR1 is LNHDA, CDR2 SQIVND (reference sequence). This CDR3 has 14 residues. Trimming took 3 bases from V and 3 from J, leaving 9 bases between them. CDR3 coding DNA: TGTGCCAGTAGTATGGTACAGAACAATCAGCCCCAGCATTTT. Encoded protein: CASSMVQNNQPQHF.

The V gene is TRBV7-3, the J gene TRBJ2-1, with D possibly TRBD2 on 6 matching bases. Trimming shortened V by 2 bases and J by 9 bases, and 17 bases separated the two germline ends. This CDR3 is 15 amino acids long. CDR1 is SGHTA, CDR2 FQGTGA, per germline. CDR3 sequence: CASSLVNPPGSEQFF. CDR3 DNA: TGTGCCAGCAGCTTAGTGAACCCACCCGGGAGTGAGCAGTTCTTC.

V gene TRBV3-1 (or the pseudogene TRBV3-2) combines with J gene TRBJ1-2; maybe TRBD1 (6 bases). Deletions cut 1 base from V and 3 bases from J, with 12 bases between. Germline V gene data show CDR1 as LGHDT and CDR2 as YNNKEL (reference sequence). The CDR3 loop spans 15 amino acids. CDR3 sequence reads: CASSQVGQFDYGYTF. The CDR3 DNA is TGTGCCAGCAGCCAAGTCGGACAGTTCGACTATGGCTACACCTTC.

This clone was counted once. The V call is TRBV3-1 (or the pseudogene TRBV3-2), the J call TRBJ1-6; TRBD1 aligns across 9 bases. Trimming at V came to 4 bases and at J to 10 bases, leaving 14 bases not matched to a gene. From germline, CDR1 is LGHDT and CDR2 YNNKEL (reference sequence). This CDR3 region has 17 residues. This chain's CDR3 is CASSPWTGVLLGSPLHF. As DNA, the CDR3 is TGTGCCAGCAGCCCTTGGACAGGGGTTTTGTTAGGCTCACCCCTCCACTTT.